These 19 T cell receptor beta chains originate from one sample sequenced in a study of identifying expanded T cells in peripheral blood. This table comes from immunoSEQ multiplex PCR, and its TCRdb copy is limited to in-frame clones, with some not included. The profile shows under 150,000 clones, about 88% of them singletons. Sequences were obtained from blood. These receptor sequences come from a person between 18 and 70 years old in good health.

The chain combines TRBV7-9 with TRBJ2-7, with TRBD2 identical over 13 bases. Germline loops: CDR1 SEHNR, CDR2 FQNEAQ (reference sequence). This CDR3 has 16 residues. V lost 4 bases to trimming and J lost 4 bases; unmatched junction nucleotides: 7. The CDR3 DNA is TGTGCCAGCAGCTCCCGGACTAGCGGGGGAGTATACGAGCAGTACTTC. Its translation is CASSSRTSGGVYEQYF.

DNA for the CDR3: TGTGCCAGCAGTCCCGCACCGGGTCTACCTAGCTCCTACGAGCAGTACTTC. This codes for CASSPAPGLPSSYEQYF. The chain links TRBV27 to TRBJ2-7; no firm D call. Germline values: CDR1 MNHEY, CDR2 SMNVEV (reference sequence). The V and J ends lost 5 bases and 0 bases respectively, with 20 bases between them. The CDR3 totals 17 residues.

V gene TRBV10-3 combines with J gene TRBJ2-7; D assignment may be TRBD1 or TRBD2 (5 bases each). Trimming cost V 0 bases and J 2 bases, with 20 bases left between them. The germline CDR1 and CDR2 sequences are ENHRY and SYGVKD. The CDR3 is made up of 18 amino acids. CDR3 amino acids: CAISESLGGTARTYEQYF. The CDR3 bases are TGTGCCATCAGTGAGTCGTTGGGTGGGACCGCTAGGACCTACGAGCAGTACTTC.

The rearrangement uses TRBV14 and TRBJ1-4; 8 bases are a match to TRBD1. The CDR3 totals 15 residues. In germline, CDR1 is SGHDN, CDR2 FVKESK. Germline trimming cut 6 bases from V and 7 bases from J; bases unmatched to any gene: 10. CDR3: CASSPSQGASEKLFF. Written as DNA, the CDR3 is TGTGCCAGCAGTCCAAGTCAGGGGGCGAGTGAAAAACTGTTTTTT.

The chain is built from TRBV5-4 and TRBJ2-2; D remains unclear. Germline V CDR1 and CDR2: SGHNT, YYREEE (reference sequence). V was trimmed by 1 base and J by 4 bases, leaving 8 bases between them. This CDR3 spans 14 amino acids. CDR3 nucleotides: TGTGCCAGCAGCTTGTGGGCAGCCACCGGGGAGCTGTTTTTT. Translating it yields CASSLWAATGELFF.

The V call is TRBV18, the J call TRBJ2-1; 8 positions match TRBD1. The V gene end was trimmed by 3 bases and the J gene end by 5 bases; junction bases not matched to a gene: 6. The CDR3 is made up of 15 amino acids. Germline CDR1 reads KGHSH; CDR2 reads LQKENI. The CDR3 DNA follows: TGTGCCAGCTCACCCGCCGGACAGGGTGACAATGAGCAGTTCTTC. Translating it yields CASSPAGQGDNEQFF.

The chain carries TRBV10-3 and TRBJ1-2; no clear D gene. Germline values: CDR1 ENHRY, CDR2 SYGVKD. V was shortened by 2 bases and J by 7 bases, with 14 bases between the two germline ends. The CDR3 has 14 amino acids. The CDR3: CAISEAGRDGGYTF. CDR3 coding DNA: TGTGCCATCAGTGAGGCGGGAAGGGATGGTGGCTACACCTTC.

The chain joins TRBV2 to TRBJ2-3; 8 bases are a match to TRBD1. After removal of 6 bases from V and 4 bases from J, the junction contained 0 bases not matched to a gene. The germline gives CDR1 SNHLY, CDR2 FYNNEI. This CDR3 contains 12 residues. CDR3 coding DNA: TGTGCCAGCAGACAGGGGGCAGATACGCAGTATTTT. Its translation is CASRQGADTQYF. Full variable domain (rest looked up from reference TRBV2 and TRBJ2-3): EPEVTQTPSHQVTQMGQEVILRCVPISNHLYFYWYRQILGQKVEFLVSFYNNEISEKSEIFDDQFSVERPDGSNFTLKIRSTKLEDSAMYFCASRQGADTQYFGPGTRLTVL.

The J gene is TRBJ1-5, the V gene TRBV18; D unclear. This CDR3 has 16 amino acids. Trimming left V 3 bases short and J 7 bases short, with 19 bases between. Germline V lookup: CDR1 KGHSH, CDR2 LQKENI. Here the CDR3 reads CASSPELGASGQPQHF. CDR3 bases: TGTGCCAGCTCACCGGAACTGGGAGCGAGCGGGCAGCCCCAGCATTTT.

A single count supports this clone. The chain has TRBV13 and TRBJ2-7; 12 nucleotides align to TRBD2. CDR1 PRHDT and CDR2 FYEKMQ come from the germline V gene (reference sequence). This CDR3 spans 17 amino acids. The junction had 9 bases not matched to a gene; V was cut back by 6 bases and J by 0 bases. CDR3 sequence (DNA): TGTGCCAGCAGGTCAACTAGCGGGGGGAAGAGCTCCTACGAGCAGTACTTC. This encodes CASRSTSGGKSSYEQYF.

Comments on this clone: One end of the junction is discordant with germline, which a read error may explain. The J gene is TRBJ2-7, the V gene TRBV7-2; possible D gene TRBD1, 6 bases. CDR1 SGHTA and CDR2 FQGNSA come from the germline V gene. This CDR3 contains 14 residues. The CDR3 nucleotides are TGTGCCAGCAGCACCCGCGAGGGGGTGGGTAAGAATCACTTC. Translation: CASSTREGVGKNHF.

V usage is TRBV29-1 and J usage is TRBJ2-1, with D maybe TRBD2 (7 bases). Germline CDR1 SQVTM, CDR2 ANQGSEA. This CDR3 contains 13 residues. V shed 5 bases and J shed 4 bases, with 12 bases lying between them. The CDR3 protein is CSVPRGAYNEQFF. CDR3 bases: TGCAGCGTTCCACGGGGGGCGTACAATGAGCAGTTCTTC.

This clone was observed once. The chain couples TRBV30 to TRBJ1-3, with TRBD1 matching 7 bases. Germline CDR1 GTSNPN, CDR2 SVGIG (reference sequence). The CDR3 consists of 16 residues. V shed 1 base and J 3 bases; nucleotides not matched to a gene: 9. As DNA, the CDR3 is TGTGCCTGGAGTGCGACAGGGAGAAGGTTTGGAAACACCATATATTTT. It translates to CAWSATGRRFGNTIYF.

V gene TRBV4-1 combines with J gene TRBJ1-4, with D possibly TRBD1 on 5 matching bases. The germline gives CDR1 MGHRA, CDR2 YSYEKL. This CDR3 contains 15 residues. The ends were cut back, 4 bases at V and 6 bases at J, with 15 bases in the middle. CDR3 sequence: CASSRRGARDEKLFF. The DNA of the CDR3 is TGCGCCAGCAGCCGACGCGGGGCTAGGGATGAAAAACTGTTTTTT.

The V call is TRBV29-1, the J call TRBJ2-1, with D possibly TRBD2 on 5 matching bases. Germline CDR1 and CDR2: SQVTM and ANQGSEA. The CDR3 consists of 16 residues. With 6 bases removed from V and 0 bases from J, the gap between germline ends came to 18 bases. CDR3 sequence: CSVLPRGSGSYNEQFF. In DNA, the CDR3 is TGCAGCGTCCTCCCACGAGGAAGCGGCTCCTACAATGAGCAGTTCTTC.

The CDR3 DNA is TGCGCCAGCAGCCAAGAGCGAACCCACGAGCAGTACTTC. Translation: CASSQERTHEQYF. The chain links TRBV4-3 to TRBJ2-7; no clear D. Germline lookup yields CDR1 LGHNA and CDR2 YSLEER. V was trimmed by 0 bases and J by 5 bases, leaving 8 bases between them. This CDR3 spans 13 amino acids.

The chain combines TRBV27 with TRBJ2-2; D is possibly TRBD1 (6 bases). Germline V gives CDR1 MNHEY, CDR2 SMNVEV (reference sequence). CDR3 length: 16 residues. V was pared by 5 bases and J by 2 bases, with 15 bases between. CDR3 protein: CASSPWTETNTGELFF. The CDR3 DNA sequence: TGTGCCAGCAGTCCGTGGACAGAAACTAACACCGGGGAGCTGTTTTTT.

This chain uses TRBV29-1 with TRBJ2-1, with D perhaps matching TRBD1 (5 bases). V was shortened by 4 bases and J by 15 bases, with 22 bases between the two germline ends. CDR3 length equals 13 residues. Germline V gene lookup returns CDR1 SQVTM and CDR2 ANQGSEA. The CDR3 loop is CSVVNPGPGLRFF. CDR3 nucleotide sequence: TGCAGCGTTGTTAACCCAGGGCCCGGGCTAAGGTTCTTC.

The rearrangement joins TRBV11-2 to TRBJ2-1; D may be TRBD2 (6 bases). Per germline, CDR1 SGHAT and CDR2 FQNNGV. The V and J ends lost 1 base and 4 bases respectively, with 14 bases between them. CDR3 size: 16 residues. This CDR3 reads CASSLGRESRYNEQFF. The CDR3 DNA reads TGTGCCAGCAGCTTAGGACGGGAGAGCCGGTACAATGAGCAGTTCTTC. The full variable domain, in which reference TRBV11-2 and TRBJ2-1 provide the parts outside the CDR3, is EAGVAQSPRYKIIEKRQSVAFWCNPISGHATLYWYQQILGQGPKLLIQFQNNGVVDDSQLPKDRFSAERLKGVDSTLKIQPAKLEDSAVYLCASSLGRESRYNEQFFGPGTRLTVL.